Given below is one T cell receptor (beta chain) in context. Its specificity is unknown. Method: immunoSEQ multiplex PCR; TCRdb's copy keeps in-frame clones and lacks some. The sample carries around 530,000 clones, around 78% recorded once. The germline V and J ends were trimmed by 5 bases and 8 bases, with 9 bases remaining between them. Germline V CDR1 and CDR2: SGHTA, FQGTGA. The CDR3 has 12 residues. These data come from a study of shared clonotypes between healthy human individuals. Whole-study results and caveats: Donor clonotype sharing was expected to depend on sequencing depth.

Healthy adults negative for HIV, lacking recent acute infections or vaccinations, served as donors. Caucasian adults residing in Nashville, Tennessee made up all the donors. The unsorted samples took around 93 million PBMCs to get genomic DNA. V usage is TRBV7-3 and J usage is TRBJ2-2; the D is unclear. The specimen sequenced was PBMCs. The TCR sequence derives from a woman between 35 and 50 years old in good health. Some clones in this sample may be carry-over from other donors' samples. The CDR3 here is CASSPLPGELFF. For the CDR3, the DNA is TGTGCCAGCAGCCCACTTCCGGGGGAGCTGTTTTTT.